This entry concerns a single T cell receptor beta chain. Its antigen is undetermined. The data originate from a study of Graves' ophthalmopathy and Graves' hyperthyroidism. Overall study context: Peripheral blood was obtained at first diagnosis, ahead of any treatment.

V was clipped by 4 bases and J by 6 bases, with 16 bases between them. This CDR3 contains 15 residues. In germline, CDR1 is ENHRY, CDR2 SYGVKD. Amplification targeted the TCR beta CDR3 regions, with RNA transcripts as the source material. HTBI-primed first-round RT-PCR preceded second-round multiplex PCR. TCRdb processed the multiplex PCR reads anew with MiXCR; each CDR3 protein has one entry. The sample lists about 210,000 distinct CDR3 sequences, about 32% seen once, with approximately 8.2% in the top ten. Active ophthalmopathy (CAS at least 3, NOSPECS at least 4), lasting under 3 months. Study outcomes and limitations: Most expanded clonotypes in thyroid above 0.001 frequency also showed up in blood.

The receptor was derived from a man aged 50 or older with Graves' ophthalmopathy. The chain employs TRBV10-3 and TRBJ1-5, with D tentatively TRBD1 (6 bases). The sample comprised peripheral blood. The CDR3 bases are TGTGCCATCAGTGGGGTTAAACAGGGTGCTCAGCCCCAGCATTTT. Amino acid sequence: CAISGVKQGAQPQHF.